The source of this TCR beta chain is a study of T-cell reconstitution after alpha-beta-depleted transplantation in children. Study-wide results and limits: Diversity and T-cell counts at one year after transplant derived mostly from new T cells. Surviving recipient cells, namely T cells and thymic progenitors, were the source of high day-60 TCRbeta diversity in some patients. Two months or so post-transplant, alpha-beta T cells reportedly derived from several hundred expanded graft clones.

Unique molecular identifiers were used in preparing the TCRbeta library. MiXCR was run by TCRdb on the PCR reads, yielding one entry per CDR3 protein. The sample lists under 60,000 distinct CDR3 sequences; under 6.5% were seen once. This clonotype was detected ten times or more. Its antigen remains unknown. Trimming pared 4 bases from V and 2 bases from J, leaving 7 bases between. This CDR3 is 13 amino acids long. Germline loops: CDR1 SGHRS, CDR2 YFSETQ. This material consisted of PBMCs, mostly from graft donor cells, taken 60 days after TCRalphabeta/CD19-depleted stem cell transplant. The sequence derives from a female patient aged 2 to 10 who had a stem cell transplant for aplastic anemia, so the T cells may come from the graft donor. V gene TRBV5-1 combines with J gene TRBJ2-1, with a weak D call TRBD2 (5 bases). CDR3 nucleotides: TGCGCCAGCAGCCCCGGGACCTACAATGAGCAGTTCTTC. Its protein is CASSPGTYNEQFF. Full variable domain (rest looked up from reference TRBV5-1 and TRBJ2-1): KAGVTQTPRYLIKTRGQQVTLSCSPISGHRSVSWYQQTPGQGLQFLFEYFSETQRNKGNFPGRFSGRQFSNSRSEMNVSTLELGDSALYLCASSPGTYNEQFFGPGTRLTVL.